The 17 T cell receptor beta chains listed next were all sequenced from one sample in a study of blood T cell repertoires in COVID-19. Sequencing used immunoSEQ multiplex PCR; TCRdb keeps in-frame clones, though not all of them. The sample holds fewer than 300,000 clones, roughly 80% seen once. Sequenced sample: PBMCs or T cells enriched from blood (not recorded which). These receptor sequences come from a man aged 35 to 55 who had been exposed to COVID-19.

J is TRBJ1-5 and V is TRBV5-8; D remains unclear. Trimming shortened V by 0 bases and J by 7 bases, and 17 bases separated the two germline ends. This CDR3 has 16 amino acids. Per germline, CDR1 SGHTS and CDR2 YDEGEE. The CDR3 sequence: CASSLGWGGSGQPQHF. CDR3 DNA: TGTGCCAGCAGCTTGGGCTGGGGAGGCTCCGGGCAGCCCCAGCATTTT.

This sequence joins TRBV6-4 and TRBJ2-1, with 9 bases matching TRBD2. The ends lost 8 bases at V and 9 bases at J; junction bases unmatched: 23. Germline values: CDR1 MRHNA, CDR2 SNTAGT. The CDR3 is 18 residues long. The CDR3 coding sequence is TGTGCCAGCTCCCGACATCCTGGGGGTAGCGGGAGTATTGTTGAGCAGTTCTTC. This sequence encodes CASSRHPGGSGSIVEQFF.

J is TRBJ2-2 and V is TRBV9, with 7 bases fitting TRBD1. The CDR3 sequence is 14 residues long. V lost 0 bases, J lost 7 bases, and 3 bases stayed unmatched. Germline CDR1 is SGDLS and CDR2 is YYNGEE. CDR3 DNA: TGTGCCAGCAGCGTAGGAGGGGGCATCGGGGAGCTGTTTTTT. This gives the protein CASSVGGGIGELFF.

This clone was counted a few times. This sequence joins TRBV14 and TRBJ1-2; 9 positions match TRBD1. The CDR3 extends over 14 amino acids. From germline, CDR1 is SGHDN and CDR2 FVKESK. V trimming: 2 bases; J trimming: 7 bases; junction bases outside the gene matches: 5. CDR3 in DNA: TGTGCCAGCAGCCAACAACAGGGGGCGGTTGGCTACACCTTC. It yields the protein CASSQQQGAVGYTF.

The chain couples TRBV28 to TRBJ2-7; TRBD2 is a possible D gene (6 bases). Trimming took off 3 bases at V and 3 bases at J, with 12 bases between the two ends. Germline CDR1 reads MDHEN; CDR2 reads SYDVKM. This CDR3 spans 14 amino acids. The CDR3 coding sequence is TGTGCCAGCAGTTTGCGGGGACTGAACTACGAGCAGTACTTC. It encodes CASSLRGLNYEQYF.

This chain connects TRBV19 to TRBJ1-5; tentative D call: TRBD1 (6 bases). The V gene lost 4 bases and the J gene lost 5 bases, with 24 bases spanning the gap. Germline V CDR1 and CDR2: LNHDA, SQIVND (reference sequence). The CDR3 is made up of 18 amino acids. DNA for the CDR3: TGTGCCAGTAGTACAACACCCCCAGGGGCCCCGGATCATCAGCCCCAGCATTTT. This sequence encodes CASSTTPPGAPDHQPQHF.

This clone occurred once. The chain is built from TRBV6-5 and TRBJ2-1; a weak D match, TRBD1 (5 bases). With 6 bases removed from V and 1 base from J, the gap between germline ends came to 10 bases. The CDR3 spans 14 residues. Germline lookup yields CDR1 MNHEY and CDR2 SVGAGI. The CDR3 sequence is CASRTVGSYNEQFF. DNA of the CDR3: TGTGCCAGCAGGACAGTCGGTTCCTACAATGAGCAGTTCTTC.

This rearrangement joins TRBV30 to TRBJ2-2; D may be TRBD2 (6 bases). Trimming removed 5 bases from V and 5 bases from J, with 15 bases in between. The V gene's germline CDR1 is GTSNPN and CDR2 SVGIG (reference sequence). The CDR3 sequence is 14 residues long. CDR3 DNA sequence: TGTGCCTGGGACGGAGGGGCGCAAACCGGGGAGCTGTTTTTT. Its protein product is CAWDGGAQTGELFF.

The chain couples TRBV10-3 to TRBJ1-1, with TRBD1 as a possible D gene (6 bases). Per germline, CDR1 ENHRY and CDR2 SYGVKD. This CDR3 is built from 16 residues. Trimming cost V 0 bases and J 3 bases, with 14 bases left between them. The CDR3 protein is CAISESDRGTDTEAFF. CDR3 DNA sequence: TGTGCCATCAGTGAGTCAGATAGGGGGACGGACACTGAAGCTTTCTTT.

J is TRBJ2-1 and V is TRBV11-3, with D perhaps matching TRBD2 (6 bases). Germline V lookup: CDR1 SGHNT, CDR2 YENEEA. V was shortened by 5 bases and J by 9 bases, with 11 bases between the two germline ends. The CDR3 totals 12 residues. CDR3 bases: TGTGCCAGCAGCCGGAGGGATAGTGAGCAGTTCTTC. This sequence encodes CASSRRDSEQFF.

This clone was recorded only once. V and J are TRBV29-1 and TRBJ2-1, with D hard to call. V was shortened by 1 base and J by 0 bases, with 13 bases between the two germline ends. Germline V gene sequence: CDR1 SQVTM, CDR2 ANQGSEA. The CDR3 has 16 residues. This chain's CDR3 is CSVEGAFGGSYNEQFF. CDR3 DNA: TGCAGCGTTGAAGGAGCGTTCGGTGGCTCCTACAATGAGCAGTTCTTC.

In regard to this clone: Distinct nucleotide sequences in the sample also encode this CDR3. The CDR3 here is CASSQGQGAYGYTF. CDR3 nucleotide sequence: TGTGCCAGCAGCCAAGGACAGGGGGCCTATGGCTACACCTTC. V usage is TRBV3-1 (or the pseudogene TRBV3-2) and J usage is TRBJ1-2; 10 bases are a match to TRBD1. Germline assignment: CDR1 LGHDT and CDR2 YNNKEL (reference sequence). Trimming cost V 1 base and J 4 bases; bases outside gene matches: 0. The CDR3 is 14 residues long.

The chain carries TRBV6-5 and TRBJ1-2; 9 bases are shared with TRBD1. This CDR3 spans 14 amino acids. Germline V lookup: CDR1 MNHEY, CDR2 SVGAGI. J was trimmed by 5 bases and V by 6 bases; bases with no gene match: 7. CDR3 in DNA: TGTGCCAGCAGGACCTTGGGGACAGGGTATGGCTACACCTTC. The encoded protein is CASRTLGTGYGYTF.

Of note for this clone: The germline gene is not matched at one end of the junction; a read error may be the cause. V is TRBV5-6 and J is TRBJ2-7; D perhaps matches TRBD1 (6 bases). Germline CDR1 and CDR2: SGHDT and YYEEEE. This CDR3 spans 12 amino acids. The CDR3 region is CASSTQDSGATF. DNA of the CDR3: TGTGCCAGCAGCACCCAGGACAGTGGGGCCACCTTC.

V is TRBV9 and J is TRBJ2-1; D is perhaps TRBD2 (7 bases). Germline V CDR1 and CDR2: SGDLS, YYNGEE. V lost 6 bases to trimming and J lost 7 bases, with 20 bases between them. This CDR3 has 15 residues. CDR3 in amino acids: CASNEGGTRFNEQFF. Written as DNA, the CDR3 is TGTGCCAGCAACGAGGGGGGGACTCGGTTTAATGAGCAGTTCTTC.

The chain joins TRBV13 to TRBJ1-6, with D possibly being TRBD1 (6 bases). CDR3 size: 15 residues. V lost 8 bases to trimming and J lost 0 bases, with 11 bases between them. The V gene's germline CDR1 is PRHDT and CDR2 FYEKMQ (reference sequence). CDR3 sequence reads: CASGRGGSYNSPLHF. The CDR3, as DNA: TGTGCCAGCGGACGAGGGGGCTCCTATAATTCACCCCTCCACTTT.

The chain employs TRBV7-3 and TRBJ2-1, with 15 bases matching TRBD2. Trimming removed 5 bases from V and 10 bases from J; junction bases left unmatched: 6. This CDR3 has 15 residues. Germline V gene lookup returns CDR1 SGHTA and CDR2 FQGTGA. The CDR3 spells CASSQWTSGRGEQFF. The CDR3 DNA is TGTGCCAGCAGCCAGTGGACTAGCGGGAGGGGGGAGCAGTTCTTC.